These 11 T cell receptor beta chains originate from one sample sequenced in a study of technical replicates of blood from a few donors. The data were produced by immunoSEQ multiplex PCR, yet TCRdb's version contains in-frame clones alone and is incomplete. The sample shows almost 90,000 clones, about 95% of them seen only once. The sample taken for sequencing was T cells isolated from PBMCs. All receptors come from a human donor in good health.

V and J are TRBV2 and TRBJ2-7; tentative D call: TRBD2 (5 bases). Germline CDR1 and CDR2: SNHLY and FYNNEI. This CDR3 contains 12 residues. Trimming shortened V by 7 bases and J by 3 bases, and 10 bases separated the two germline ends. As DNA, the CDR3 is TGTGCCAGCACCGAACTAGTCTACGAGCAGTACTTC. Amino acids: CASTELVYEQYF.

CDR3 sequence: CASRYNGGPYEQYF. In DNA form, the CDR3 reads TGTGCCAGCAGGTACAACGGAGGGCCCTACGAGCAGTACTTC. The chain links TRBV7-3 to TRBJ2-7; D may be TRBD2 (6 bases). The V and J ends lost 6 bases and 2 bases respectively, with 14 bases between them. The CDR3 has 14 amino acids. CDR1 SGHTA and CDR2 FQGTGA come from the germline V gene.

The V call is TRBV6-5, the J call TRBJ1-4; 7 nucleotides line up with TRBD1. CDR1 and CDR2 (germline): MNHEY, SVGAGI. V was pared by 9 bases and J by 4 bases, with 8 bases of the junction left unmatched. The CDR3 is made up of 14 amino acids. The CDR3 region has the DNA TGTGCCAGTACCCCGGGACAGAGTAATGAAAAACTGTTTTTT. Its translation is CASTPGQSNEKLFF.

The gene calls are TRBV5-4 and TRBJ2-5; tentatively, D is TRBD2 (5 bases). From germline, CDR1 is SGHNT and CDR2 YYREEE (reference sequence). The CDR3 is made up of 13 amino acids. V lost 3 bases, J lost 5 bases, and 11 bases lay in between. Here the CDR3 reads CASSSRGLETQYF. CDR3 in DNA: TGTGCCAGCAGCTCCCGGGGATTGGAGACCCAGTACTTC.

V gene TRBV7-3 combines with J gene TRBJ2-5, with D perhaps matching TRBD1 (6 bases). CDR1 SGHTA and CDR2 FQGTGA come from the germline V gene. V lost 2 bases to trimming and J lost 5 bases, with 12 bases between them. The CDR3 totals 14 residues. In nucleotides, the CDR3 is TGTGCCAGCAGCTTAGGGGGCGCGAGGGAGACCCAGTACTTC. Residues: CASSLGGARETQYF.

The chain is built from TRBV30 and TRBJ1-4, with D tentatively TRBD1 (6 bases). The V end lost 1 base, the J end lost 0 bases, and 9 bases lay between the germline ends. Germline CDR1 is GTSNPN and CDR2 is SVGIG (reference sequence). The length of the CDR3 is 15 residues. The DNA for the CDR3 is TGTGCCTGGAGTGCCACAGGGTCAACTAATGAAAAACTGTTTTTT. The encoded protein is CAWSATGSTNEKLFF.

This clone was counted a single time. The chain has TRBV11-2 and TRBJ2-7; TRBD2 is a possible D gene (5 bases). V lost 5 bases, J lost 5 bases, and 19 bases lay in between. The CDR3 length is 15 residues. Germline V gene data show CDR1 as SGHAT and CDR2 as FQNNGV. The CDR3: CASSLLGPAINEQYF. The CDR3 coding sequence is TGTGCCAGCAGCCTACTAGGCCCCGCAATAAACGAGCAGTACTTC.

The chain joins TRBV6-5 to TRBJ1-1; tentatively, D is TRBD1 (5 bases). The CDR3 loop spans 13 amino acids. Germline V gene sequence: CDR1 MNHEY, CDR2 SVGAGI. Trimming removed 2 bases at V and 4 bases at J, with 8 bases between. The CDR3 nucleotides read TGTGCCAGCAGTTACCTCAGGGCCACTGAAGCTTTCTTT. Its protein product is CASSYLRATEAFF.

This clone was observed once. J is TRBJ1-2 and V is TRBV5-4, with 8 bases identical to TRBD1. The junction had 2 bases not matched to a gene; V was cut back by 0 bases and J by 4 bases. The CDR3 is 14 amino acids. Germline values: CDR1 SGHNT, CDR2 YYREEE (reference sequence). The CDR3, as DNA: TGTGCCAGCAGCTTGGACAGGGGGGTCTATGGCTACACCTTC. Translation: CASSLDRGVYGYTF.

This sequence joins TRBV10-3 and TRBJ2-7; D unclear. The CDR3 covers 13 residues. V lost 7 bases to trimming and J lost 2 bases, with 12 bases between them. Germline V gene lookup returns CDR1 ENHRY and CDR2 SYGVKD. CDR3 in amino acids: CAIIEEVTYEQYF. In DNA, the CDR3 is TGTGCCATCATAGAAGAGGTAACCTACGAGCAGTACTTC.

J is TRBJ1-5 and V is TRBV6-1, with 9 bases that match TRBD1. Per germline, CDR1 MNHNS and CDR2 SASEGT. V trimming: 4 bases; J trimming: 6 bases; junction bases outside the gene matches: 4. The CDR3 covers 14 residues. CDR3 amino acids: CASSVGTGSQPQHF. CDR3 bases: TGTGCCAGCAGTGTCGGGACAGGGTCTCAGCCCCAGCATTTT.